This is a list of T cell receptor beta chains from one sample in a study of low-dose radiotherapy and immunotherapy resistance in tumors. One entry per CDR3 protein results from TCRdb running MiXCR on the reads. The repertoire includes around 69,000 distinct CDR3 sequences, 31% of them detected once, and over 8.5% sits in the top ten. The input for sequencing was PBMCs, taken before treatment. These TCRs come from a female donor with ovarian cancer. Both conserved end residues are part of each CDR3. The order of the fields is V gene, J gene, clone size, D gene, CDR3 DNA, CDR3 protein. D genes are given only for firm matches. The size field is filled for only some rows; it gives once, few, many or a size class.

>TRBV7-2|TRBJ1-4|many|-
TGTGCCAGCAGCGAAGGACCTGCAACTAATGAAAAACTGTTTTTT
CASSEGPATNEKLFF
>TRBV5-1|TRBJ2-1|-|-
TGCGCCAGCAGCTTGATTAGTTGGGAGCAGTTCTTC
CASSLISWEQFF
>TRBV29-1|TRBJ2-2|many|-
TGCAGCGTGAGGGGGACAAGGGATAACACCGGGGAGCTGTTTTTT
CSVRGTRDNTGELFF
>TRBV6-1|TRBJ2-5|-|TRBD2
TGTGCCAGCAGTTGGACTAGGAGGGAGACCCAGTACTTC
CASSWTRRETQYF
>TRBV7-9|TRBJ2-5|many|TRBD1
TGTGCCAGCAGCTCGGGACAGCTTGAGGAGACCCAGTACTTC
CASSSGQLEETQYF
>TRBV6-1|TRBJ2-7|-|-
TGTGCCACCAGTGGCAGCTACGAGCAGTACTTC
CATSGSYEQYF
>TRBV3-1|TRBJ2-4|many|-
TGTGCCAGCAGCCAGCGGGGCTTCAGCTCTCTAGCCAAAAACATTCAGTACTTC
CASSQRGFSSLAKNIQYF
>TRBV12-1|TRBJ2-1|-|-
TGTGCCAGCAGCAGGGAGGGTTTGTTCTTC
CASSREGLFF
>TRBV4-1|TRBJ1-6|many|-
TGCGCCAGCAGCCAAGGACTGGTTCCCCTCCACTTT
CASSQGLVPLHF
>TRBV4-3|TRBJ1-2|once|-
TGCGCCAGCAGCCCCGACGGGGGGGACTATGGCTACACCTTC
CASSPDGGDYGYTF
>TRBV28|TRBJ1-1|-|-
TGTGCCAGCAGTTTCACAGGCAGCACTGAAGCTTTCTTT
CASSFTGSTEAFF
>TRBV21-1|TRBJ2-1|many|-
TGTGCCAGCAGCAAATCTACCAATGAGCAGTTCTTC
CASSKSTNEQFF
>TRBV6-2/TRBV6-3|TRBJ2-1|many|TRBD1
TGTGCCAGCAGACAGGGGAACAATGAGCAGTTCTTC
CASRQGNNEQFF
>TRBV3-1|TRBJ2-5|many|TRBD1
TGTGCCAGCAGCCAAGAAGCCGGGACAGGGATCGAGACCCAGTACTTC
CASSQEAGTGIETQYF
>TRBV4-1|TRBJ2-5|-|-
TGCGCCAGCAGCCAATCCCGAGGGCAGACGGAGACCCAGTACTTC
CASSQSRGQTETQYF
>TRBV14|TRBJ2-2|many|TRBD2
TGTGCCAGCAGCCAAGAGAGACTAGCGGGAGTACGGGACACCGGGGAGCTGTTTTTT
CASSQERLAGVRDTGELFF
>TRBV5-1|TRBJ2-2|many|-
TGCGCCAGCAGCTTGGATGGCGGGGAGCTGTTTTTT
CASSLDGGELFF
>TRBV5-1|TRBJ2-3|many|-
TGCGCCAGCAGCTTGGTTCAGGATACGCAGTATTTT
CASSLVQDTQYF
>TRBV7-1|TRBJ2-7|-|-
TGTGCCAGCAAGGGGGGAGTCGAGCAGTACTTC
CASKGGVEQYF
>TRBV20-1|TRBJ2-1|-|-
TGCAGTGCTGTGGGCAATGAGCAGTTCTTC
CSAVGNEQFF
>TRBV28|TRBJ1-5|many|-
TGTGCCAGCAGCCGTGCCCGAAATCAGCCCCAGCATTTT
CASSRARNQPQHF
>TRBV14|TRBJ1-6|many|TRBD1
TGTGCCAGCAGCCAAGCCGGGACAGGGTTGCATTCACCCCTCCACTTT
CASSQAGTGLHSPLHF
>TRBV2|TRBJ2-7|-|TRBD1
TGTGCCAGCAGTATAGGGGGCGACACCGGGGAGCAGTACTTC
CASSIGGDTGEQYF
>TRBV2|TRBJ1-5|-|-
TGTGCCAGCAGGGAGTCTCGATCGGGTCAGCCCCAGCATTTT
CASRESRSGQPQHF
>TRBV7-9|TRBJ2-1|many|-
TGTGCCAGCAGCCCCCCGGGACACCGAGCATACAATGAGCAGTTCTTC
CASSPPGHRAYNEQFF
>TRBV5-1|TRBJ1-1|-|-
TGCGCCAGCAGCCGACCGGGGGCTGGCACTGAAGCTTTCTTT
CASSRPGAGTEAFF
>TRBV27|TRBJ1-4|many|-
TGTGCCAGCAGTTCGACCCCAGGAGCAACTAATGAAAAACTGTTTTTT
CASSSTPGATNEKLFF
>TRBV13|TRBJ2-3|-|TRBD2
TGTGCCAGCAGCTTAGACAGACTAGCGGGAGCAGATACGCAGTATTTT
CASSLDRLAGADTQYF
>TRBV21-1|TRBJ2-2|many|-
TGTGCCAGCAGCAGCGAGCGGGGGAATGACACGAACACCGGGGAGCTGTTTTTT
CASSSERGNDTNTGELFF
>TRBV6-2/TRBV6-3|TRBJ1-4|many|-
TGTGCCAGCAGTTACTCGACCAGAGGCGAAAAACTGTTTTTT
CASSYSTRGEKLFF
>TRBV5-1|TRBJ2-1|few|TRBD1
TGCGCCAGCAGCTTGGGGACAGGGGCCTACAATGAGCAGTTCTTC
CASSLGTGAYNEQFF
>TRBV4-1|TRBJ1-5|many|-
TGCGCCAGCAGCCAAGATGCCTCTCGACAGCCCCAGCATTTT
CASSQDASRQPQHF
>TRBV7-9|TRBJ2-7|many|-
TGTGCCAGCAGCTTAGCGTCGGGGCCGGGCTACGAGCAGTACTTC
CASSLASGPGYEQYF
>TRBV30|TRBJ1-5|many|TRBD1
TGTGCCTGGGGACCGACAGGGGGCGGTTATAGCAATCAGCCCCAGCATTTT
CAWGPTGGGYSNQPQHF
>TRBV19|TRBJ2-1|-|TRBD2
TGTGCCAGTAGTTCTAGGACTAGCGGGACGGATGAGCAGTTCTTC
CASSSRTSGTDEQFF
>TRBV30|TRBJ2-5|many|-
TGTGCCTGGAGTTTTTCGAGAAAAGAGACCCAGTACTTC
CAWSFSRKETQYF
>TRBV29-1|TRBJ2-3|-|-
TGCAGCGTTGAAACCGGGTATCACACAGATACGCAGTATTTT
CSVETGYHTDTQYF
>TRBV12-3/TRBV12-4|TRBJ2-7|many|-
TGTGCCAGCAAAGGACGTTCCTACGAGCAGTACTTC
CASKGRSYEQYF
>TRBV2|TRBJ1-5|-|-
TGTGCCAGCAGGGATGGAAGCAATCAGCCCCAGCATTTT
CASRDGSNQPQHF
>TRBV2|TRBJ2-7|many|-
TGTGCCAGCAGTGGAGTCAGGGGCTACGAGCAGTACTTC
CASSGVRGYEQYF
>TRBV28|TRBJ2-7|many|-
TGTGCCAGCAGTTTCGCAGGGACCGACGAGCAGTACTTC
CASSFAGTDEQYF
>TRBV20-1|TRBJ2-1|many|-
TGCAGTGCTAGTCGGGGGAGCTCCTACAATGAGCAGTTCTTC
CSASRGSSYNEQFF
>TRBV3-1|TRBJ2-1|many|TRBD2
TGTGCCAGCAGCCATGCTAGCGGGGGGGCCTACAATGAGCAGTTCTTC
CASSHASGGAYNEQFF
>TRBV13|TRBJ2-1|-|TRBD2
TGTGCCAGCAGCTCCCCGGGAGGACGAAACAATGAGCAGTTCTTC
CASSSPGGRNNEQFF
>TRBV5-1|TRBJ2-2|-|-
TGCGCCAGCAGTGGGCCGGGGAACACCGGGGAGCTGTTTTTT
CASSGPGNTGELFF
>TRBV20-1|TRBJ2-3|many|TRBD2
TGCAGTGCTCCCCGGACTAGCTTCGCAGATACGCAGTATTTT
CSAPRTSFADTQYF
>TRBV5-1|TRBJ2-3|-|TRBD1
TGCGCCAGCAGCTTGAGTACAGGGGGCACAGATACGCAGTATTTT
CASSLSTGGTDTQYF
>TRBV7-8|TRBJ2-7|many|-
TGTGCCAGCAGCTTGGCTGACAGTATCTACGAGCAGTACTTC
CASSLADSIYEQYF
>TRBV27|TRBJ2-7|-|TRBD1
TGTGCCAGCGTAGGGACAGTCCCCTACGAGCAGTACTTC
CASVGTVPYEQYF
>TRBV11-3|TRBJ2-7|many|TRBD2
TGTGCCAGCAGCCCCCTGAGGGCTAGCGGGAGAGGAAGCGAGCAGTACTTC
CASSPLRASGRGSEQYF
>TRBV24-1|TRBJ2-1|many|-
TGTGCCACCAGTGATGCGAGCTCCTACAATGAGCAGTTCTTC
CATSDASSYNEQFF
>TRBV7-2|TRBJ2-3|-|TRBD1
TGTGCCAGCAACTTAAGGGGGCCTAGCACAGATACGCAGTATTTT
CASNLRGPSTDTQYF
>TRBV5-4|TRBJ2-1|-|-
TGTGCCAGCAGCCGAGCAAGGGGACTCGATGAGCAGTTCTTC
CASSRARGLDEQFF
>TRBV5-1|TRBJ1-5|many|-
TGCGCCAGCAGCTCACAACCTAATCAGCCCCAGCATTTT
CASSSQPNQPQHF
>TRBV20-1|TRBJ2-3|many|-
TGCAGTCCTGACAGTCGCACAGATACGCAGTATTTT
CSPDSRTDTQYF
>TRBV5-1|TRBJ2-7|many|TRBD1
TGCGCCAGCAGCCCCCCGGGACAGGGGGGCTCCTACGAGCAGTACTTC
CASSPPGQGGSYEQYF
>TRBV2|TRBJ2-2|many|TRBD2
TGTGCCAGCAGCGGGGCTAGCGGTGCGAACACCGGGGAGCTGTTTTTT
CASSGASGANTGELFF
>TRBV15|TRBJ2-2|many|TRBD1
TGTGCCACCAGCAGAGATCGGACAGGGAACACCGGGGAGCTGTTTTTT
CATSRDRTGNTGELFF
>TRBV2|TRBJ1-2|-|-
TGTGCCAGCAGTGAAGAGGAGTTCGGCTACACCTTC
CASSEEEFGYTF
>TRBV9|TRBJ2-1|-|-
TGTGCCAGCAGCGGCTCCCTAGGGGTTGAGGACAATGAGCAGTTCTTC
CASSGSLGVEDNEQFF